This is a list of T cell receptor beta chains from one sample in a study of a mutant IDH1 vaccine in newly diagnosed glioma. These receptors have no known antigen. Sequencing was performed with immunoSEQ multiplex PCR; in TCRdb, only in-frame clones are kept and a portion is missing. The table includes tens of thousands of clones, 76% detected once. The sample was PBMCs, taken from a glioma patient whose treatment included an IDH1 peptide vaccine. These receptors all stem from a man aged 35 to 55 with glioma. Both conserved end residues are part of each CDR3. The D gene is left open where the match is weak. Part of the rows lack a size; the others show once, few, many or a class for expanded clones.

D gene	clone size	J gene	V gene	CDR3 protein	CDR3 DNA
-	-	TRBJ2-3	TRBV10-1	CASSRERGTDTQYF	TGCGCCAGCAGTCGGGAGCGGGGCACAGATACGCAGTATTTT
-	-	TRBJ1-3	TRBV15	CATSRPTLGASGNTIYF	TGTGCCACCAGCAGGCCTACCCTCGGGGCTTCTGGAAACACCATATATTTT
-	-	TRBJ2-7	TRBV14	CASSQDVWGEQYF	TGTGCCAGCAGCCAAGATGTGTGGGGCGAGCAGTACTTC
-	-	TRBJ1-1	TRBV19	CASSPRSHLNTEAFF	TGTGCCAGTAGTCCTCGCTCGCACCTCAACACTGAAGCTTTCTTT
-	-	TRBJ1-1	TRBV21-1	CASSKRGALGTEAFF	TGTGCCAGCAGCAAAAGGGGGGCGCTGGGCACTGAAGCTTTCTTT
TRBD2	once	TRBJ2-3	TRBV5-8	CASSFGTKNTDTQYF	TGTGCCAGCAGCTTCGGGACTAAAAACACAGATACGCAGTATTTT
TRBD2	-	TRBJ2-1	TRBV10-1	CASSAGTSGRGEQFF	TGCGCCAGCAGTGCGGGGACTAGCGGGAGGGGTGAGCAGTTCTTC
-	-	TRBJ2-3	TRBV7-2	CASSLEYLRTDTQYF	TGTGCCAGCAGCTTAGAGTACCTTAGAACAGATACGCAGTATTTT
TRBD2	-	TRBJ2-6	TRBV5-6	CASSPTSGRRSGANVLTF	TGTGCCAGCAGCCCTACTAGCGGGAGAAGGTCTGGGGCCAACGTCCTGACTTTC
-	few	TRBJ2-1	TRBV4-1	CASSHVGVNEQFF	TGCGCCAGCAGCCATGTGGGTGTCAATGAGCAGTTCTTC
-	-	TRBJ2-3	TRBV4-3	CASSQDVEWGQYF	TGCGCCAGCAGCCAAGATGTGGAGTGGGGGCAGTATTTT
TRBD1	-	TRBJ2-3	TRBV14	CASSRDSPRDTQYF	TGTGCCAGCAGCCGGGACAGCCCCAGGGATACGCAGTATTTT
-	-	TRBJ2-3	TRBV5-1	CASSLRAEISTDTQYF	TGCGCCAGCAGCTTGAGGGCGGAAATTAGCACAGATACGCAGTATTTT
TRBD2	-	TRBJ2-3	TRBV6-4	CASSRTSGSTDTQYF	TGTGCCAGCAGCCGGACTAGCGGGAGCACAGATACGCAGTATTTT
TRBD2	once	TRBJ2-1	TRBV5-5	CASTEREERVRNEQFF	TGTGCCAGCACCGAGCGGGAGGAACGGGTGAGGAATGAGCAGTTCTTC
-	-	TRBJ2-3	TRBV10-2	CASSEPFTDTQYF	TGCGCCAGCAGTGAGCCTTTTACAGATACGCAGTATTTT
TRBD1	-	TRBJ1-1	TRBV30	CAWSRQGAEAFF	TGTGCCTGGAGTCGGCAGGGGGCTGAAGCTTTCTTT
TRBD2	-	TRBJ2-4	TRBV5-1	CASSHGRGGRAEDIQYF	TGCGCCAGCAGCCACGGAAGGGGCGGGAGGGCCGAAGACATTCAGTACTTC
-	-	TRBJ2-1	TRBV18	CASSPPGSKLNNEQFF	TGTGCCAGCTCACCACCGGGTAGTAAGCTGAACAATGAGCAGTTCTTC
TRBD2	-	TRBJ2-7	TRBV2	CASSKKVAGAYEQYF	TGTGCCAGCAGTAAGAAGGTAGCGGGAGCCTACGAGCAGTACTTC